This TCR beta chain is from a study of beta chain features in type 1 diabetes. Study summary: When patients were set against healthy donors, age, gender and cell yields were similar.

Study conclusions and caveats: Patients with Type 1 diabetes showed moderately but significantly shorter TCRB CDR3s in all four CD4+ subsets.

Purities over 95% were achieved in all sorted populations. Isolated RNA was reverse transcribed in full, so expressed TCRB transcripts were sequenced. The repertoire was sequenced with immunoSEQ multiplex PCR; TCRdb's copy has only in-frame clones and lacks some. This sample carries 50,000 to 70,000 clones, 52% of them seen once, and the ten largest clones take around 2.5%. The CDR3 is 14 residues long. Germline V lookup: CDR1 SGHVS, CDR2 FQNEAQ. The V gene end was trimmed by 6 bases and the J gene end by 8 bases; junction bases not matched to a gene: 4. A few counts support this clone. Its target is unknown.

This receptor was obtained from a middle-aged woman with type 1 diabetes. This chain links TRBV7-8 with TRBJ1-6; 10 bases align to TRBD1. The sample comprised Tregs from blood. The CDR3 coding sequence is TGTGCCAGCAGAGGAGGGACAGGGGATTCACCCCTCCACTTT. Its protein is CASRGGTGDSPLHF.